One sample yielded the 14 T cell receptor beta chains listed below, sequenced in a study of TIL therapy for anti-PD-1-resistant metastatic lung cancer. This was the immunoSEQ v3 assay. Clones were read by immunoSEQ multiplex PCR, and TCRdb kept only the in-frame ones, dropping some. This sample has 36,000 or so clones, with about 70% found just once. The time point: pre-treatment sample, taken before nivolumab and TIL therapy. Sequencing used blood, obtained at baseline. These receptors all stem from a person between 30 and 79 years old with non-small cell lung cancer.

The chain recombines TRBV7-2 with TRBJ1-1; no clear D gene. V was pared by 5 bases and J by 3 bases, with 10 bases between. The CDR3 extends over 13 amino acids. The germline CDR1 and CDR2 sequences are SGHTA and FQGNSA. This chain's CDR3 is CASSLTPYTEAFF. In DNA, the CDR3 is TGTGCCAGCAGCCTTACACCATACACTGAAGCTTTCTTT.

The chain employs TRBV12-5 and TRBJ2-2, with TRBD1 matching over 10 bases. This CDR3 comprises 18 residues. Trimming took 6 bases from V and 4 from J; bases not matched to a gene: 14. The germline gives CDR1 LGHNT, CDR2 FRNRAP. The CDR3 sequence is CASGPGTGVNVFTGELFF. The CDR3 DNA reads as TGTGCTAGTGGCCCTGGGACAGGGGTAAACGTTTTCACCGGGGAGCTGTTTTTT.

This clone was found a few times. Likely a read error: the CDR3 ends without its conserved phenylalanine or tryptophan. The limits of the CDR3 on the DNA are not certain, so only TCRdb's listed CDR3 is given. This chain links TRBV5-1 with TRBJ1-4; the table's D call of TRBD1 was not tested on the DNA. 11 amino acids form the CDR3, both terminal residues included. The V gene's germline CDR1 is SGHRS and CDR2 YFSETQ. The CDR3 protein is CASSSNRTAME.

V and J are TRBV28 and TRBJ1-6; possible D gene TRBD1, 5 bases. The CDR3 consists of 15 residues. Germline CDR1 is MDHEN and CDR2 is SYDVKM. Trimming removed 3 bases from V and 9 bases from J, with 15 bases in between. CDR3 residues: CASSFSDPGGSPLHF. CDR3 coding DNA: TGTGCCAGCAGTTTTTCGGACCCCGGGGGTTCACCCCTCCACTTT.

The V gene is TRBV4-2, the J gene TRBJ1-6; TRBD1 is a possible D gene (6 bases). CDR3 length: 15 residues. The germline V and J ends were trimmed by 3 bases and 4 bases, with 10 bases remaining between them. Germline values: CDR1 LGHNA, CDR2 YNFKEQ. The CDR3 DNA sequence: TGTGCCAGCAGCCAGAACGGACAGTATAATTCACCCCTCCACTTT. It codes for CASSQNGQYNSPLHF.

V usage is TRBV15 and J usage is TRBJ2-1; either TRBD1 or TRBD2 may supply D (5 bases each). The V end was cut by 5 bases, the J end by 9 bases, with 17 bases between. CDR1 and CDR2 from the germline V gene are LNHNV and YYDKDF (reference sequence). The CDR3 sequence is 14 residues long. The CDR3 here is CATSGTTKHPEQFF. CDR3 DNA: TGTGCCACCAGCGGGACCACCAAACACCCTGAGCAGTTCTTC.

The chain joins TRBV19 to TRBJ1-2; the match to TRBD1 covers 7 bases. V shed 3 bases and J 4 bases; nucleotides not matched to a gene: 8. Germline CDR1 is LNHDA and CDR2 is SQIVND (reference sequence). The CDR3 has 15 residues. CDR3 loop: CASSITRGLGYGYTF. The DNA of the CDR3 is TGTGCCAGTAGTATTACTAGGGGGCTTGGCTATGGCTACACCTTC.

Comment on this clone: The germline gene is not matched at one end of the junction; a read error may be the cause. The chain combines TRBV7-8 with TRBJ1-4, with 10 positions matching TRBD1. The CDR3 spans 14 residues. The germline CDR1 and CDR2 sequences are SGHVS and FQNEAQ. The CDR3, as DNA: TGTGTCAGCAGCCCACGACAGGGGGCTGAAAAACTGTTTTTT. Its translation: CVSSPRQGAEKLFF.

In this sample, this clone turned up a few times. The chain recombines TRBV7-9 with TRBJ1-3; D unresolved. Germline V lookup: CDR1 SEHNR, CDR2 FQNEAQ (reference sequence). Deletions cut 5 bases from V and 0 bases from J, with 8 bases between. CDR3 length equals 14 residues. CDR3 in amino acids: CASSLGVSGNTIYF. The CDR3 region has the DNA TGTGCCAGCAGCCTCGGGGTCTCTGGAAACACCATATATTTT.

The rearrangement links TRBV6-6 to TRBJ2-5; tentative D call: TRBD1 (5 bases). CDR3 size: 15 residues. Germline CDR1 MNHNY, CDR2 SVGAGI (reference sequence). V was shortened by 5 bases and J by 1 base, with 14 bases between the two germline ends. CDR3 protein: CASSNLRQIQETQYF. The CDR3 DNA reads as TGTGCCAGCAGTAACCTCCGACAGATCCAAGAGACCCAGTACTTC.

The J gene is TRBJ2-7, the V gene TRBV19; D might be TRBD2 (5 bases). The germline V and J ends were trimmed by 8 bases and 5 bases, with 16 bases remaining between them. This CDR3 has 13 amino acids. Per germline, CDR1 LNHDA and CDR2 SQIVND (reference sequence). The CDR3 DNA follows: TGTGCCAGTGACACTGGAGGCTGTCACGAGCAGTACTTC. This gives the protein CASDTGGCHEQYF.

This rearrangement joins TRBV4-2 to TRBJ2-7; D is ambiguous. The CDR3 spans 13 residues. The germline V and J ends were trimmed by 4 bases and 1 base, with 8 bases remaining between them. Germline-derived CDR1 and CDR2 are LGHNA and YNFKEQ. CDR3 DNA: TGTGCCAGCAGCCCCGGGTCTTCCTACGAGCAGTACTTC. This translates into CASSPGSSYEQYF.

The gene calls are TRBV27 and TRBJ2-1, with D possibly TRBD1 on 5 matching bases. Germline V gives CDR1 MNHEY, CDR2 SMNVEV (reference sequence). The CDR3 has 15 residues. Trimming took 6 bases from V and 2 from J, leaving 14 bases between them. CDR3 loop: CASRAPTDPYNEQFF. The CDR3 nucleotides read TGTGCCAGCAGAGCGCCGACAGACCCCTACAATGAGCAGTTCTTC.

The chain employs TRBV18 and TRBJ1-1; 9 positions agree with TRBD1. Germline loops: CDR1 KGHSH, CDR2 LQKENI. V trimming: 6 bases; J trimming: 1 base; junction bases outside the gene matches: 9. This CDR3 has 16 amino acids. CDR3 protein: CASSPITGGENTEAFF. As DNA, the CDR3 is TGTGCCAGCTCCCCTATAACAGGGGGCGAGAACACTGAAGCTTTCTTT.